The sequence of this T cell receptor (beta chain) was determined in a study of cytomegalovirus exposure and HLA in healthy donors. Turning to the study itself: Genotyping of about 400 donors showed that over 80% belonged to the Caucasian-associated ancestry cluster.

The study's findings and limits: The authors considered a cluster of highly shared sequence variants likely to be a sequencing artifact.

The study ran its PCR with 60 Vbeta and 13 Jbeta primers. The assay was immunoSEQ multiplex PCR, and TCRdb's table has in-frame clones only and misses some. This repertoire shows about 210,000 clones, 80% to 90% found once; its top ten account for roughly 0.26%. About this clone: The antigen remains unidentified.

Germline V lookup: CDR1 MGHRA, CDR2 YSYEKL. The length of the CDR3 is 18 residues. V lost 3 bases, J lost 2 bases, and 13 bases stayed unmatched. Material: PBMCs. The chain recombines TRBV4-1 with TRBJ2-3, with 8 bases aligning to TRBD2. This receptor was identified in a girl aged 2 to 9 in good health and CMV-seronegative. The CDR3, as DNA: TGCGCCAGCAGCCATCCTACCCGCGGGGGGCGCACCACAGATACGCAGTATTTT. It translates to CASSHPTRGGRTTDTQYF.